This T cell receptor beta chain is drawn from a study of blood T cell repertoires in COVID-19. Germline V gene lookup returns CDR1 SGHDT and CDR2 YYEEEE. The CDR3 runs 17 residues. J lost 5 bases, V lost 0 bases, and 8 bases had no gene match. Libraries were prepared by immunoSEQ multiplex PCR; TCRdb keeps only in-frame clonotypes and omits some of them. The table includes tens of thousands of clones, around 90% detected once. This clone was picked up one time. This sequence joins TRBV5-6 and TRBJ1-1; 12 nucleotides line up with TRBD1. This receptor was identified in a woman in her forties or fifties with active or convalescent COVID-19. Sequencing was carried out using peripheral blood. The CDR3 coding sequence is TGTGCCAGCAGCTTGGTGGGGACAGGGGGCGAACGGACTGAAGCTTTCTTT. It is translated as CASSLVGTGGERTEAFF.